This paragraph reports one T cell receptor beta chain. Original processing notes: Cell counts per sample came from amplifying reference gene primers. Method: immunoSEQ multiplex PCR; TCRdb's copy keeps in-frame clones and lacks some. Clone size and the V and J calls come from that table; the DNA yielded D and trimming. The data show about 36,000 clones, 75% to 85% seen once. This entry belongs to a study of blood T cell repertoires in COVID-19. Turning to the study itself: Sites across the United States, Italy and Spain contributed samples from acute and convalescent COVID-19. The analysed material was cDNA or gDNA that came from T cells, B-cell-depleted T cells, or PBMCs.

V dropped 7 bases and J dropped 2 bases, with 17 bases sitting between them. This CDR3 comprises 15 residues. Germline values: CDR1 MNHEY, CDR2 SVGAGI. Material for sequencing was peripheral blood. The sequence derives from a human donor in a cohort sampled during active or convalescent COVID-19. The donor label of this sample is uncertain. The rearrangement uses TRBV6-5 and TRBJ1-2, with a possible D match to TRBD1 (6 bases). In DNA, the CDR3 is TGTGCCAGCAAGGCAGGGGCCTTTTCCAACTATGGCTACACCTTC. Encoded protein: CASKAGAFSNYGYTF.